These 8 T cell receptor beta chains were sequenced from one sample in a study of T cells expressing NK-cell markers. TCRdb reprocessed the 5' RACE reads and stores each CDR3 protein as one record, lacking DNA. This listing includes 400,000 to 550,000 distinct CDR3 sequences. Sequenced input: blood T cells: a sorted CD56 or NKG2C T cell subset, CD4+ or CD8+ T cells, or bulk PBMC T cells (not recorded which). All receptors derive from a woman between 18 and 69 years old in good health.

The chain uses TRBV18 and TRBJ1-1. Germline loops: CDR1 KGHSH, CDR2 LQKENI. This CDR3 is built from 15 residues. CDR3 in amino acids: CASSPSARLNTEAFF.

CDR3 region: CSVPSVRGTEAFF. The chain is built from TRBV29-1 and TRBJ1-1. Germline lookup yields CDR1 SQVTM and CDR2 ANQGSEA. This CDR3 is 13 amino acids long.

Here the CDR3 reads CSAGTSGSSYNEQFF. The chain has TRBV20-1 and TRBJ2-1; TCRdb selects TRBD2, and the lack of DNA leaves this call unchecked. From germline, CDR1 is DFQATT and CDR2 SNEGSKA (reference sequence). The CDR3 loop spans 15 amino acids.

The genes are TRBV4-3 and TRBJ2-3; the TRBD2 assignment by TCRdb is unverifiable without DNA. Germline CDR1 is LGHNA and CDR2 is YSLEER. The CDR3 sequence is 18 residues long. CDR3: CASSQGTSGGAAPDTQYF.

The chain is built from TRBV12-3 or TRBV12-4 and TRBJ2-3. The CDR3 extends over 13 amino acids. The CDR3 loop reads CASSLGSGDTQYF.

The gene calls are TRBV5-4 and TRBJ2-1; the TCRdb D gene call, TRBD1, has no DNA to confirm it. The CDR3 covers 16 residues. Germline V gene lookup returns CDR1 SGHNT and CDR2 YYREEE (reference sequence). CDR3: CASSIYDRGTYNEQFF.

The genes are TRBV28 and TRBJ2-3; TCRdb outputs TRBD1, but without DNA this stays unchecked. CDR1 is MDHEN, CDR2 SYDVKM, per germline. The CDR3 spans 12 residues. CDR3: CASRNPSDTQYF.

The chain has TRBV14 and TRBJ1-1. Per the germline V gene, CDR1 is SGHDN and CDR2 is FVKESK. This CDR3 comprises 13 residues. CDR3 protein: CASSQTVNTEAFF.